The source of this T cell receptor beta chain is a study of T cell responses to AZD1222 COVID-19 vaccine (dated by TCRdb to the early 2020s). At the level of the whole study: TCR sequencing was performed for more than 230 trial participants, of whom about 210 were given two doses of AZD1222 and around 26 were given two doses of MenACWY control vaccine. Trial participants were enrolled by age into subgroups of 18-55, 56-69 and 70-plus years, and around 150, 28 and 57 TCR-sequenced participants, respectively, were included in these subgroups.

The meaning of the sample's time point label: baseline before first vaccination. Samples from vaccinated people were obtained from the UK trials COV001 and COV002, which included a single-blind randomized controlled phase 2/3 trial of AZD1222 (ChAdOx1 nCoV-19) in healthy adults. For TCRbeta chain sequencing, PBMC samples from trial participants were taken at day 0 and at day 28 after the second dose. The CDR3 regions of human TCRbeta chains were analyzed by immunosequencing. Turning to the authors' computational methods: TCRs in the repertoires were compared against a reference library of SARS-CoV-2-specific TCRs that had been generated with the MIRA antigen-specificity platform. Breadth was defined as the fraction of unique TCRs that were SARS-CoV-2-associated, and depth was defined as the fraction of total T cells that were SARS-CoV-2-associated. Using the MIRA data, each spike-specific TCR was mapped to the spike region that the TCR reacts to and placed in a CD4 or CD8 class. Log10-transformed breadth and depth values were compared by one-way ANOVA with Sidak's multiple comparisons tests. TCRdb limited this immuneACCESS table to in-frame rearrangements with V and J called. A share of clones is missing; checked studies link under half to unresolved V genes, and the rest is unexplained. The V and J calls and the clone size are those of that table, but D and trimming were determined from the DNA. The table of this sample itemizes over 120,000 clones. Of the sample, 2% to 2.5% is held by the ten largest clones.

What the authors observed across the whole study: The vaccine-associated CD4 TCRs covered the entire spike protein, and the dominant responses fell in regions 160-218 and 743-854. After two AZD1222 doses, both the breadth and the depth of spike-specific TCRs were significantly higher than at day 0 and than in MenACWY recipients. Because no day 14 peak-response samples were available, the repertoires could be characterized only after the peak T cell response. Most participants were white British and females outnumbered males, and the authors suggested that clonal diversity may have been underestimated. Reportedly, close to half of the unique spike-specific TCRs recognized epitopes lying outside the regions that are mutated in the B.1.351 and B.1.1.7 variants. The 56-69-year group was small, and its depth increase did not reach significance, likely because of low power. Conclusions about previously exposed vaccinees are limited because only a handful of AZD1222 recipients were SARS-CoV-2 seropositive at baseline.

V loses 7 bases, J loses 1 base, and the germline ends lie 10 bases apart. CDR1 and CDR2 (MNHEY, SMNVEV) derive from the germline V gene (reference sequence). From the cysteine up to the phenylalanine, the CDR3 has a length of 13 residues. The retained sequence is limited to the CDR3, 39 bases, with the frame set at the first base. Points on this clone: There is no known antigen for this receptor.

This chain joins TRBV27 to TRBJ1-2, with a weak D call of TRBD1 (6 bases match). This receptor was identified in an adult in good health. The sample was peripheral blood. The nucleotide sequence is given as TGTGCCAGCACCGCGGGACATAACTATGGCTACACCTTC. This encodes CASTAGHNYGYTF.